A selection of T cell receptor beta chains follows, all from one sample in a study of T cell responses to AZD1222 COVID-19 vaccine. Using immunoSEQ multiplex PCR, the repertoire was profiled, and TCRdb retains in-frame clones only, with some absent. The table has 150,000 or so clones, more than 80% seen once. The sample consisted of peripheral blood, taken 28 days after the second dose of the MenACWY control vaccine. The source is an adult who received the MenACWY meningococcal vaccine as a control. Each CDR3 is given with its conserved first and last residue.

V gene | CDR3 protein
TRBV18 | CASSPMGRINQPQHF
TRBV11-2 | CASSLKAGYEQYF
TRBV3-1/TRBV3-2 | CASSHLARGGYTF
TRBV27 | CASSLVGRANVLTF
TRBV28 | CASKGDLGVTYQPQHF
TRBV19 | CASSPLVNHEQFF
TRBV5-4 | CASSRYSSRGDEKLFF
TRBV28 | CASSHRDREVNEKLFF
TRBV28 | CASSGRRGGNEKLFF
TRBV9 | CASSIDASNYEQYF
TRBV24-1 | CATSDSGTSGEYNEQFF
TRBV11-2 | CASSQRTDHGYTF
TRBV9 | CASGSGTSGYNEQFF
TRBV4-2 | CASSQLLGNYEQYF
TRBV30 | CAWSTPGQGSTGELFF
TRBV28 | CASSLTGINSPLHF
TRBV19 | CASRSQSHYGYTF
TRBV28 | CASMGGNQPQHF
TRBV28 | CASSLSPDLYEQYF
TRBV23-1 | CASTRGQDKASNTGELFF
TRBV10-1 | CASRGHSTDTQYF
TRBV21-1 | CASSMGMGDRGEKLFF
TRBV5-1 | CASSPDRSEAFF
TRBV2 | CASTALSLYNEQFF
TRBV7-2 | CASSLPYGYDSPNYGYTF
TRBV24-1 | CATSENSDEQFF
TRBV11-2 | CASSKQATNEKLFF
TRBV19 | CASSIGTLGNTIYF
TRBV7-9 | CASSLGGQGTEAFF
TRBV12-3/TRBV12-4 | CASGFSGANVLTF
TRBV27 | CASSLSHPGANVLTF
TRBV10-3 | CAISESGGFRDPYTF
TRBV12-3/TRBV12-4 | CASSLGGRTEAFF
TRBV27 | CASSFSRLEDTEAFF
TRBV6-5 | CASSYGTPSSYEQYF
TRBV30 | CAWSLGRFNQPQHF